This is a list of T cell receptor beta chains from one sample in a study of blood T cell repertoires in COVID-19. TCRdb's table, derived via immunoSEQ multiplex PCR, lists solely in-frame clones and lacks some. Of 49,000 or so clones in the sample, about nine tenths were seen once. Sequencing input: peripheral blood. The receptors originated from a man between 50 and 59 years old with active COVID-19. Each CDR3 is given with its conserved first and last residue. D genes are given only for firm matches. Clone size is not always given. Where it is, it says once, few, many or a class for expanded clones.

d_call: -
cdr3_length: 16
clone_size: once
v_call: TRBV19
j_call: TRBJ2-7
cdr3_aa: CASSIEGAGLQGEQYF
cdr3_nt: TGTGCCAGTAGTATAGAGGGAGCGGGACTCCAGGGGGAGCAGTACTTC

d_call: -
cdr3_length: 15
clone_size: -
v_call: TRBV4-3
j_call: TRBJ1-4
cdr3_aa: CASSQDVQGREKLFF
cdr3_nt: TGCGCCAGCAGCCAAGATGTCCAGGGCCGGGAAAAACTGTTTTTT

d_call: -
cdr3_length: 15
clone_size: -
v_call: TRBV7-9
j_call: TRBJ2-1
cdr3_aa: CASSSPRDTVYEQFF
cdr3_nt: TGTGCCAGCAGCTCCCCCCGGGACACTGTATATGAGCAGTTCTTC

d_call: -
cdr3_length: 14
clone_size: -
v_call: TRBV5-1
j_call: TRBJ2-1
cdr3_aa: CASRRGGAYNEQFF
cdr3_nt: TGCGCCAGCAGACGGGGCGGGGCATACAATGAGCAGTTCTTC

d_call: -
cdr3_length: 15
clone_size: -
v_call: TRBV7-2
j_call: TRBJ2-2
cdr3_aa: CASRAGWGQAGELFF
cdr3_nt: TGTGCCAGCAGAGCGGGATGGGGACAAGCCGGGGAGCTGTTTTTT

d_call: -
cdr3_length: 12
clone_size: -
v_call: TRBV2
j_call: TRBJ2-1
cdr3_aa: CASTVEGGEQFF
cdr3_nt: TGTGCCAGCACTGTGGAGGGAGGTGAGCAGTTCTTC

d_call: TRBD2
cdr3_length: 16
clone_size: -
v_call: TRBV5-1
j_call: TRBJ2-1
cdr3_aa: CASSLVTSGGGNEQFF
cdr3_nt: TGCGCCAGCAGCCTGGTGACTAGCGGTGGGGGCAATGAGCAGTTCTTC

d_call: TRBD2
cdr3_length: 17
clone_size: -
v_call: TRBV19
j_call: TRBJ2-7
cdr3_aa: CASSIGASGRRLGEQYF
cdr3_nt: TGTGCCAGTAGTATCGGGGCTAGCGGGAGACGTCTGGGGGAGCAGTACTTC

d_call: -
cdr3_length: 14
clone_size: -
v_call: TRBV10-3
j_call: TRBJ1-5
cdr3_aa: CAISQTREGQPQHF
cdr3_nt: TGTGCCATCAGCCAGACAAGGGAGGGTCAGCCCCAGCATTTT

d_call: TRBD1
cdr3_length: 15
clone_size: -
v_call: TRBV5-1
j_call: TRBJ1-1
cdr3_aa: CASSLPTGLNTEAFF
cdr3_nt: TGCGCCAGCAGTTTACCGACAGGGCTGAACACTGAAGCTTTCTTT

d_call: -
cdr3_length: 14
clone_size: -
v_call: TRBV5-6
j_call: TRBJ1-6
cdr3_aa: CASSLQGSNSPLHF
cdr3_nt: TGTGCCAGCAGTCTACAGGGATCTAATTCACCCCTCCACTTT

d_call: TRBD2
cdr3_length: 17
clone_size: -
v_call: TRBV3-1/TRBV3-2
j_call: TRBJ2-2
cdr3_aa: CASSRGLAGGNTGELFF
cdr3_nt: TGTGCCAGCAGCCGCGGACTAGCGGGGGGGAACACCGGGGAGCTGTTTTTT

d_call: -
cdr3_length: 14
clone_size: -
v_call: TRBV6-1
j_call: TRBJ1-1
cdr3_aa: CASSELGMNTEAFF
cdr3_nt: TGTGCCAGCAGTGAGCTCGGTATGAACACTGAAGCTTTCTTT

d_call: TRBD1
cdr3_length: 15
clone_size: -
v_call: TRBV19
j_call: TRBJ2-1
cdr3_aa: CASSITGGAPNEQFF
cdr3_nt: TGTGCCAGTAGTATAACAGGGGGTGCCCCCAATGAGCAGTTCTTC